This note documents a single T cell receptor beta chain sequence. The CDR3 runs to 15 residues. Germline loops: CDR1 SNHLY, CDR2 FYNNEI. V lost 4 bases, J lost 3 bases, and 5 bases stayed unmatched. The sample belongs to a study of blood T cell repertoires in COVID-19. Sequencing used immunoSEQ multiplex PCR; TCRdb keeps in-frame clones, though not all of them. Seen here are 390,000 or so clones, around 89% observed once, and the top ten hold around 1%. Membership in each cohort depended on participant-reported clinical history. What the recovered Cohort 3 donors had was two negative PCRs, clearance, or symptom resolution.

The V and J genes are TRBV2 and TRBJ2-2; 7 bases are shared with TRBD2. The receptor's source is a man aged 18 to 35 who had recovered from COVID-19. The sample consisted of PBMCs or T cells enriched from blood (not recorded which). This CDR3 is CASSVRLADTGELFF. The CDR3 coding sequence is TGTGCCAGCAGTGTGCGACTAGCTGACACCGGGGAGCTGTTTTTT.